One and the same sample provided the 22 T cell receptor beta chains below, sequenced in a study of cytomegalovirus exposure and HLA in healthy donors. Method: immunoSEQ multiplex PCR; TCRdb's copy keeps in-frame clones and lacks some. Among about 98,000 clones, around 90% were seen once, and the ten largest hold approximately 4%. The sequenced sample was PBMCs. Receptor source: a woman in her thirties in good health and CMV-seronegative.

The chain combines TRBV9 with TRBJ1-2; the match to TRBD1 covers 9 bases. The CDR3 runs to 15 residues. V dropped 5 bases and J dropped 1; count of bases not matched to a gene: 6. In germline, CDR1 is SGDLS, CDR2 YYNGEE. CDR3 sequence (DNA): TGTGCCAGCAGGGGGACAGGGCCTTTTAACTATGGCTACACCTTC. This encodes CASRGTGPFNYGYTF.

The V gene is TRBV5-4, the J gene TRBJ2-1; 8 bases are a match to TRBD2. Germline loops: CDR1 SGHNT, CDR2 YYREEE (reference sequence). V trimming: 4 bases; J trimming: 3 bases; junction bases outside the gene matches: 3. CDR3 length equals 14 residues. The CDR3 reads CASSRGTSYNEQFF. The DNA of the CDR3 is TGTGCCAGCAGCCGCGGGACTAGCTACAATGAGCAGTTCTTC.

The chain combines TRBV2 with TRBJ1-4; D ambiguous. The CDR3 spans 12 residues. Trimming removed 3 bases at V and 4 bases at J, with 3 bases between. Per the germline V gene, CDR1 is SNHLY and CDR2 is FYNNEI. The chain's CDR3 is CASSERNEKLFF. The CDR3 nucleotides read TGTGCCAGCAGTGAGCGTAATGAAAAACTGTTTTTT.

The CDR3 DNA reads as TGCAGTGCCGACCATCCGGGAGCTTTCTTT. Protein product: CSADHPGAFF. The chain uses TRBV20-1 and TRBJ1-1; D is uncertain. V was shortened by 6 bases and J by 10 bases, with 12 bases between the two germline ends. The germline gives CDR1 DFQATT, CDR2 SNEGSKA (reference sequence). The CDR3 runs 10 residues.

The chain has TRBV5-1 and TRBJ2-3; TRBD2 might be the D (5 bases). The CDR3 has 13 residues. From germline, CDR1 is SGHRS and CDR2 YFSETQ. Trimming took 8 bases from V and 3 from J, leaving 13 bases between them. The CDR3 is CARVERRTDTQYF. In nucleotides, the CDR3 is TGCGCCAGGGTAGAGAGGAGGACAGATACGCAGTATTTT. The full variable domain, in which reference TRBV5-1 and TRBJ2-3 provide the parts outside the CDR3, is KAGVTQTPRYLIKTRGQQVTLSCSPISGHRSVSWYQQTPGQGLQFLFEYFSETQRNKGNFPGRFSGRQFSNSRSEMNVSTLELGDSALYLCARVERRTDTQYFGPGTRLTVL.

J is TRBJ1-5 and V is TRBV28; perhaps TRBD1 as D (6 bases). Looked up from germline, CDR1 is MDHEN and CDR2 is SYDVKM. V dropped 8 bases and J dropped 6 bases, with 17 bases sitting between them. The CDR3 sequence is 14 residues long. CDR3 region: CASGGGGPSQPQHF. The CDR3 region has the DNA TGTGCCAGCGGAGGGGGGGGTCCCAGTCAGCCCCAGCATTTT.

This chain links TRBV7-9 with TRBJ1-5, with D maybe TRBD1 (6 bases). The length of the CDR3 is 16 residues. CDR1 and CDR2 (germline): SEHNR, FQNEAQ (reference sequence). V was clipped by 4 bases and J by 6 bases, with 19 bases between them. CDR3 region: CASSWGTTTQGQPQHF. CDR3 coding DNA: TGTGCCAGCAGCTGGGGGACAACTACACAGGGTCAGCCCCAGCATTTT.

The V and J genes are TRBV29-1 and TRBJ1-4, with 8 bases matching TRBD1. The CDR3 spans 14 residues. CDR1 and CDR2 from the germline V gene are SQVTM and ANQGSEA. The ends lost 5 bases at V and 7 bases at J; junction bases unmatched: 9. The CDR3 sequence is CSVRNAGGSEKLFF. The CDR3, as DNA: TGCAGCGTTCGAAATGCAGGGGGCAGTGAAAAACTGTTTTTT.

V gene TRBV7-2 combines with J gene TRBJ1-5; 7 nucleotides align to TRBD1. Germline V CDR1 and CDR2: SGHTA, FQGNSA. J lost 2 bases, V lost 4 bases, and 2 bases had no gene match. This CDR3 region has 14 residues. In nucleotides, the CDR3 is TGTGCCAGCAGCTCCAGGGGGGGCAATCAGCCCCAGCATTTT. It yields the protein CASSSRGGNQPQHF.

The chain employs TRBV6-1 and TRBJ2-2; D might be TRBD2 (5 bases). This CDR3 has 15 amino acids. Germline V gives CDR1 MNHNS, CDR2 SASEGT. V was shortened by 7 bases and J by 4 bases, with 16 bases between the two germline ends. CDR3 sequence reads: CASTRTLVSTGELFF. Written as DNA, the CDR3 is TGTGCCAGCACCAGAACACTAGTTTCCACCGGGGAGCTGTTTTTT.

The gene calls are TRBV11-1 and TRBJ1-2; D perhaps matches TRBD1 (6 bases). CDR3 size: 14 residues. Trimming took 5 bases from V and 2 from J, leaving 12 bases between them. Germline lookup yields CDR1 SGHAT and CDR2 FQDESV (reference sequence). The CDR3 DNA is TGTGCCAGCAGCCTACGTACAGGGAACTATGGCTACACCTTC. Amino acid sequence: CASSLRTGNYGYTF.

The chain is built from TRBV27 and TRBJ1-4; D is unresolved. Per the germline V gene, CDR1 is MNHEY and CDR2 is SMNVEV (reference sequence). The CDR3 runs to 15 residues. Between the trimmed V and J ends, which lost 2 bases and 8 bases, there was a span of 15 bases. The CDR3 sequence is CASSLRFQASEKLFF. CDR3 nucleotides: TGTGCCAGCAGTTTACGTTTCCAGGCAAGCGAAAAACTGTTTTTT.

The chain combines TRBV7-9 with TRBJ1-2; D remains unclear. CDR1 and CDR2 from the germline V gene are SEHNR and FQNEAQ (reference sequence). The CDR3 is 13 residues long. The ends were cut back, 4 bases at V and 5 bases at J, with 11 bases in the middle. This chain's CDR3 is CASSSDPGYGYTF. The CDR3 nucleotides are TGTGCCAGCAGCTCCGACCCCGGGTATGGCTACACCTTC. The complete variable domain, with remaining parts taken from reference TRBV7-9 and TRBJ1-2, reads DTGVSQNPRHKITKRGQNVTFRCDPISEHNRLYWYRQTLGQGPEFLTYFQNEAQLEKSRLLSDRFSAERPKGSFSTLEIQRTEQGDSAMYLCASSSDPGYGYTFGSGTRLTVV.

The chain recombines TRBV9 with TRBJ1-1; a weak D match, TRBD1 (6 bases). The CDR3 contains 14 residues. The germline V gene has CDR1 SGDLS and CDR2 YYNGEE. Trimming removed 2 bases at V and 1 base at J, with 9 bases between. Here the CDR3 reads CASSVTGSNTEAFF. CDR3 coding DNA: TGTGCCAGCAGCGTGACAGGCTCGAACACTGAAGCTTTCTTT.

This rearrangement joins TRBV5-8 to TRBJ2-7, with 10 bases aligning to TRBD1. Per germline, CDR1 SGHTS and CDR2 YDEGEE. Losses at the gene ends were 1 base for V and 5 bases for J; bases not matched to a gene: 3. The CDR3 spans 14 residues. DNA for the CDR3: TGTGCCAGCAGCTTGCGGACAGGGGGGCACGAGCAGTACTTC. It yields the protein CASSLRTGGHEQYF.

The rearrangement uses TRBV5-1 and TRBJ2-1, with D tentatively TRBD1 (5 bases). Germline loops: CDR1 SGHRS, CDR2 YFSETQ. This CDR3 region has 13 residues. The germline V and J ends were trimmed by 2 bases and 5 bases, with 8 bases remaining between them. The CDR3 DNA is TGCGCCAGCAGCTTCTCAGGGAACAATGAGCAGTTCTTC. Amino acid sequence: CASSFSGNNEQFF.

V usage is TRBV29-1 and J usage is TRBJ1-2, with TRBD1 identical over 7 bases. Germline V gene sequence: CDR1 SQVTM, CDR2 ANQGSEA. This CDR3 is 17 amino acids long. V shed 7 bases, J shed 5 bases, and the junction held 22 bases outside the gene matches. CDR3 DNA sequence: TGCAGCGCCGAAATTGTACAGGGGCGGCGACGGGAGTATGGCTACACCTTC. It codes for CSAEIVQGRRREYGYTF.

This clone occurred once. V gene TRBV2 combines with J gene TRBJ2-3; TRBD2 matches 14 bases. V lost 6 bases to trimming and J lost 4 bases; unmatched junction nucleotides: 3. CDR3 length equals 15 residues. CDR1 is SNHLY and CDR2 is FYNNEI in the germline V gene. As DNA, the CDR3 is TGTGCCAGCAGGGGACTAGCGGGGGCCCCAGATACGCAGTATTTT. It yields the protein CASRGLAGAPDTQYF.

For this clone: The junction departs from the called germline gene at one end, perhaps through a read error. This CDR3 reads CASSFIPNTGELFF. In DNA form, the CDR3 reads TGTGCTAGCAGCTTCATCCCGAACACCGGGGAGCTGTTTTTT. The chain couples TRBV7-7 to TRBJ2-2; D unresolved. This CDR3 has 14 amino acids. The germline gives CDR1 SSHAT, CDR2 FNYEAQ (reference sequence).

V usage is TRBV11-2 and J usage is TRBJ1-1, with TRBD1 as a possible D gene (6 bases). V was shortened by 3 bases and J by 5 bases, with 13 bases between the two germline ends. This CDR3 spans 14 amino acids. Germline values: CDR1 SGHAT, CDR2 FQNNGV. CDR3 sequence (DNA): TGTGCCAGCAGCTTCAGGGGCTTTGGGACTGAAGCTTTCTTT. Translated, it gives CASSFRGFGTEAFF.

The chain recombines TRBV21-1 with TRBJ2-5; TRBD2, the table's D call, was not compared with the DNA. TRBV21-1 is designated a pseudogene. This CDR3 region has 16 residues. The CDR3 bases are TGTGCCAGCAGCAAACCCTTAGCGGGAGCGGAAGAGACCCAGTACTTC. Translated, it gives CASSKPLAGAEETQYF.

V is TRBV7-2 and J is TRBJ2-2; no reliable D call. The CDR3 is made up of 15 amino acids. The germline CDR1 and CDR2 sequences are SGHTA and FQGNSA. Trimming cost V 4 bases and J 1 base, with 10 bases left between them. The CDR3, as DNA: TGTGCCAGCAGCTCCCGGAGAGGGAACACCGGGGAGCTGTTTTTT. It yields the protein CASSSRRGNTGELFF.